Reported below is one T cell receptor (beta chain). The data are from a study of blood T cell repertoires in COVID-19. Study as a whole: From T cells, B-cell-depleted T cells, or PBMCs came the material, which was cDNA or gDNA.

Resolution of symptoms, clearance, or two negative PCRs was present in recovered Cohort 3 donors. This CDR3 spans 13 amino acids. V gave up 0 bases and J gave up 14 bases, with 14 bases separating them. Germline values: CDR1 SGHRS, CDR2 YFSETQ. In the original processing: For nucleated cells, counts were estimated from reference gene primer amplification. The protocol was immunoSEQ multiplex PCR, while the TCRdb copy is restricted to in-frame clones and leaves out a portion. Clone size and the V and J calls come from that table; the DNA yielded D and trimming. This sample has some 150,000 clones, with approximately 83% found just once.

Material: PBMCs or T cells enriched from blood (not recorded which). The J gene is TRBJ1-4, the V gene TRBV5-1; tentatively, D is TRBD1 (5 bases). This receptor was identified in a man aged 45-60 years who had recovered from COVID-19. The CDR3 sequence is CASSLAGRGGLFF. The CDR3 bases are TGCGCCAGCAGCTTGGCCGGAAGGGGAGGGCTGTTTTTT.